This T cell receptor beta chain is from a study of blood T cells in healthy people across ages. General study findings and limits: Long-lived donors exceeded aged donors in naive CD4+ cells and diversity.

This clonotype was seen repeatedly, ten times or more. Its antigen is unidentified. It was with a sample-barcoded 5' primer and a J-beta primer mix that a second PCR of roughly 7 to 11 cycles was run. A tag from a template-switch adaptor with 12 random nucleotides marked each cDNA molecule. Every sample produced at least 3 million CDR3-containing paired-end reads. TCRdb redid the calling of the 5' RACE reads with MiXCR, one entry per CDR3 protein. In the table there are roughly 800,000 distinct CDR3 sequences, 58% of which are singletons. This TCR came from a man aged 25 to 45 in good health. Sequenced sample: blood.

The CDR3 sequence: CASSLTAYNEQFF. CDR3 in DNA: TGTGCCAGCAGCTTAACGGCTTACAATGAGCAGTTCTTC. The rearrangement links TRBV7-2 to TRBJ2-1; D is unclear. The CDR3 runs 13 residues. Trimming pared 2 bases from V and 4 bases from J, leaving 6 bases between. The germline V gene has CDR1 SGHTA and CDR2 FQGNSA.